The table lists the clone carrying this T cell receptor (beta chain) with a count of one. Its antigen is unknown. These data are taken from a study of cytomegalovirus exposure and HLA in healthy donors. This table comes from immunoSEQ multiplex PCR, and its TCRdb copy is limited to in-frame clones, with some not included. The sample yields roughly 130,000 clones, 70% to 90% seen once. This CDR3 region has 13 residues. Deletions cut 2 bases from V and 5 bases from J, with 6 bases between. CDR1 and CDR2 from the germline V gene are SSHAT and FNYEAQ (reference sequence). Separate from the roughly 610-subject first cohort, the 120-subject validation cohort was the one that the donors belonged to. Study-level findings and limits: TCR sequences were mostly rare, though some public TCRs occurred in many donors. Reported results showed that the classifier diagnosed cytomegalovirus status with high specificity and sensitivity. Cytomegalovirus association was listed for roughly 160 TCR beta chains.

The chain has TRBV7-7 and TRBJ2-2, with D hard to call. Sequencing was done on a sample of PBMCs. This receptor was obtained from a woman aged 25 to 39 in good health and CMV-seronegative. The CDR3 protein is CASSLLGTGELFF. As DNA, the CDR3 is TGTGCCAGCAGCTTACTAGGAACCGGGGAGCTGTTTTTT. The variable domain in full, with the rest retrieved from reference TRBV7-7 and TRBJ2-2, is GAGVSQSPRYKVTKRGQDVTLRCDPISSHATLYWYQQALGQGPEFLTYFNYEAQPDKSGLPSDRFSAERPEGSISTLTIQRTEQRDSAMYRCASSLLGTGELFFGEGSRLTVL.